The 29 T cell receptor beta chains below come from one sample, sequenced in a study of blood T cell repertoires in COVID-19. Measured with immunoSEQ multiplex PCR; TCRdb has only the in-frame clones, and not every one. The sample has approximately 300,000 clones; 86% are singletons. Sequenced input: PBMCs or T cells enriched from blood (not recorded which). The receptors here all came from a woman aged 18-29 years who had recovered from COVID-19.

The chain links TRBV5-1 to TRBJ1-4; the match to TRBD1 covers 9 bases. J was trimmed by 0 bases and V by 8 bases; bases with no gene match: 5. The CDR3 is 15 amino acids. Germline V gives CDR1 SGHRS, CDR2 YFSETQ. CDR3 coding DNA: TGCGCCAGTGGGACAGGGCATGCAACTAATGAAAAACTGTTTTTT. Translating gives CASGTGHATNEKLFF.

The V call is TRBV7-3, the J call TRBJ1-1, with 11 bases fitting TRBD1. CDR1 SGHTA and CDR2 FQGTGA come from the germline V gene. The J segment lost 3 bases and the V segment lost 3 bases, leaving 6 bases of the junction unmatched. The CDR3 length is 16 residues. The CDR3 DNA sequence: TGTGCCAGCAGCTTCAGGGACAGGGGGACCCACACTGAAGCTTTCTTT. The encoded protein is CASSFRDRGTHTEAFF.

V is TRBV30 and J is TRBJ1-3; D is unclear. Trimming pared 3 bases from V and 4 bases from J, leaving 4 bases between. The germline V gene encodes CDR1 GTSNPN and CDR2 SVGIG (reference sequence). This CDR3 has 11 amino acids. The CDR3 loop is CAWSVGNTIYF. CDR3 DNA sequence: TGTGCCTGGAGCGTCGGAAACACCATATATTTT.

This sequence joins TRBV6-5 and TRBJ2-3; no reliable D call. Germline values: CDR1 MNHEY, CDR2 SVGAGI. With 8 bases removed from V and 4 bases from J, the gap between germline ends came to 10 bases. This CDR3 region has 12 residues. This chain's CDR3 is CASVGDADTQYF. The CDR3, as DNA: TGTGCCAGCGTAGGAGATGCAGATACGCAGTATTTT.

V usage is TRBV7-3 and J usage is TRBJ1-5; D possibly corresponds to TRBD1 (5 bases). Between the trimmed V and J ends, which lost 0 bases and 10 bases, there was a span of 10 bases. This CDR3 region has 13 residues. CDR1 and CDR2 (germline): SGHTA, FQGTGA. CDR3 nucleotides: TGTGCCAGCAGCTTAACCCAAGGGGCACCCCAGCATTTT. Protein sequence: CASSLTQGAPQHF.

The rearrangement uses TRBV3-1 (or the pseudogene TRBV3-2) and TRBJ1-4; D remains unclear. V was pared by 0 bases and J by 7 bases, with 12 bases between. This CDR3 has 15 amino acids. Looked up from germline, CDR1 is LGHDT and CDR2 is YNNKEL (reference sequence). CDR3 loop: CASSQDVAGGEKLFF. DNA of the CDR3: TGTGCCAGCAGCCAAGATGTGGCTGGAGGTGAAAAACTGTTTTTT.

The genes are TRBV5-1 and TRBJ1-2, with D possibly matching TRBD1 (5 bases). This CDR3 region has 13 residues. Germline lookup yields CDR1 SGHRS and CDR2 YFSETQ. V lost 5 bases to trimming and J lost 0 bases, with 8 bases between them. CDR3 DNA: TGCGCCAGCAGACTGACAGCTAACTATGGCTACACCTTC. Translation: CASRLTANYGYTF.

V usage is TRBV28 and J usage is TRBJ1-2; 9 nucleotides match TRBD1. The germline gives CDR1 MDHEN, CDR2 SYDVKM. The junction had 11 bases not matched to a gene; V was cut back by 6 bases and J by 3 bases. The CDR3 consists of 16 residues. Here the CDR3 DNA reads TGTGCCAGCAGAAGCCACCGGGACAGGGACCACTATGGCTACACCTTC. It encodes CASRSHRDRDHYGYTF.

The genes are TRBV30 and TRBJ1-1, with 7 positions matching TRBD1. V was pared by 4 bases and J by 2 bases, with 4 bases of the junction left unmatched. This CDR3 comprises 13 residues. CDR1 and CDR2 (germline): GTSNPN, SVGIG (reference sequence). CDR3 bases: TGTGCCTGGAACCAGGGGGGCAACACTGAAGCTTTCTTT. Amino acids: CAWNQGGNTEAFF. Looking up the rest from reference TRBV30 and TRBJ1-1 gives the full variable domain: SQTIHQWPATLVQPVGSPLSLECTVEGTSNPNLYWYRQAAGRGLQLLFYSVGIGQISSEVPQNLSASRPQDRQFILSSKKLLLSDSGFYLCAWNQGGNTEAFFGQGTRLTVV.

The rearrangement links TRBV3-1 (or the pseudogene TRBV3-2) to TRBJ2-1, with TRBD2 identical over 7 bases. There are 17 residues in the CDR3. The ends lost 1 base at V and 7 bases at J; junction bases unmatched: 13. CDR1 LGHDT and CDR2 YNNKEL come from the germline V gene (reference sequence). Written as DNA, the CDR3 is TGTGCCAGCAGCCAAGGGAGCGCTAGCGGTAGAGGTAATGAGCAGTTCTTC. It codes for CASSQGSASGRGNEQFF.

This clone turned up a few times. The CDR3 region is CASSPREGQETQYF. The DNA for the CDR3 is TGTGCCAGCAGCCCCAGGGAGGGACAAGAGACCCAGTACTTC. The chain carries TRBV7-8 and TRBJ2-5; 7 nucleotides line up with TRBD2. J was trimmed by 2 bases and V by 5 bases; bases with no gene match: 5. The CDR3 totals 14 residues. Per germline, CDR1 SGHVS and CDR2 FQNEAQ.

The chain joins TRBV19 to TRBJ2-3, with 7 bases matching TRBD1. The CDR3 has 15 residues. V dropped 3 bases and J dropped 0; count of bases not matched to a gene: 3. Germline V gives CDR1 LNHDA, CDR2 SQIVND (reference sequence). CDR3 in DNA: TGTGCCAGTAGTATTATGGGACAGAGCACAGATACGCAGTATTTT. It encodes CASSIMGQSTDTQYF.

The chain recombines TRBV5-1 with TRBJ2-3, with TRBD2 matching 9 bases. The germline V gene has CDR1 SGHRS and CDR2 YFSETQ. This CDR3 spans 16 amino acids. After removal of 4 bases from V and 3 bases from J, the junction contained 9 bases not matched to a gene. The CDR3 region is CASSPLGGGETDTQYF. In nucleotides, the CDR3 is TGCGCCAGCAGCCCACTTGGCGGGGGGGAAACAGATACGCAGTATTTT.

CDR3 protein: CASSQVPAGNSNQPQHF. The CDR3 DNA is TGCGCCAGCAGCCAAGTTCCGGCAGGAAATAGCAATCAGCCCCAGCATTTT. The chain uses TRBV4-1 and TRBJ1-5; D not resolved. Trimming shortened V by 1 base and J by 0 bases, and 13 bases separated the two germline ends. Germline CDR1 reads MGHRA; CDR2 reads YSYEKL. The length of the CDR3 is 17 residues.

This chain connects TRBV21-1 to TRBJ2-7; the table's D gene call, TRBD2, was not cross checked with the DNA. TRBV21-1 corresponds to a pseudogene. This CDR3 region has 14 residues. For the CDR3, the DNA is TGTGCCAGCAGCTCACGACTAGAACGCTACGAGCAGTACTTC. The encoded protein is CASSSRLERYEQYF.

V is TRBV24-1 and J is TRBJ2-2; D gene ambiguous. Germline assignment: CDR1 KGHDR and CDR2 SFDVKD. V was cut by 5 bases and J by 6 bases, with 3 bases left in between. The CDR3 is made up of 11 amino acids. CDR3 region: CATSAPGELFF. The DNA for the CDR3 is TGTGCCACCAGTGCTCCCGGGGAGCTGTTTTTT.

The rearrangement joins TRBV4-2 to TRBJ2-7; D perhaps matches TRBD2 (5 bases). The CDR3 consists of 15 residues. Trimming pared 0 bases from V and 2 bases from J, leaving 11 bases between. Germline CDR1 is LGHNA and CDR2 is YNFKEQ. CDR3 nucleotides: TGTGCCAGCAGCCAAGATACGGGGATAACCTACGAGCAGTACTTC. It is translated as CASSQDTGITYEQYF.

V is TRBV6-1 and J is TRBJ2-5, with D perhaps matching TRBD2 (5 bases). The CDR3 spans 15 residues. V dropped 2 bases and J dropped 3 bases, with 13 bases sitting between them. Germline V lookup: CDR1 MNHNS, CDR2 SASEGT. DNA for the CDR3: TGTGCCAGCAGTGAAATTCCTAGCTATGAAGAGACCCAGTACTTC. Protein: CASSEIPSYEETQYF.

The chain combines TRBV5-1 with TRBJ2-7; TRBD1 might be the D (6 bases). CDR1 is SGHRS and CDR2 is YFSETQ in the germline V gene. V shed 0 bases and J shed 5 bases, with 12 bases lying between them. CDR3 length equals 14 residues. CDR3 amino acids: CASSLDPGANEQYF. CDR3 in DNA: TGCGCCAGCAGCTTGGATCCAGGGGCGAACGAGCAGTACTTC.

This clone was counted once. This rearrangement joins TRBV25-1 to TRBJ1-3; D is uncertain. This CDR3 spans 12 amino acids. The V and J ends lost 5 bases and 4 bases respectively, with 6 bases between them. Germline V gives CDR1 MGHDK, CDR2 SYGVNS. The CDR3, as DNA: TGTGCCAGCAGTTGGGAGGGAAACACCATATATTTT. Residues: CASSWEGNTIYF. Complete variable domain (other parts from reference TRBV25-1 and TRBJ1-3): EADIYQTPRYLVIGTGKKITLECSQTMGHDKMYWYQQDPGMELHLIHYSYGVNSTEKGDLSSESTVSRIRTEHFPLTLESARPSHTSQYLCASSWEGNTIYFGEGSWLTVV.

The chain is built from TRBV5-1 and TRBJ1-1; 10 positions match TRBD1. Germline V gene data show CDR1 as SGHRS and CDR2 as YFSETQ. The V segment lost 3 bases and the J segment 13 bases; nucleotides outside the gene matches: 12. The CDR3 is made up of 14 amino acids. The CDR3 reads CASSSRDRDRGVFF. For the CDR3, the DNA is TGCGCCAGCAGCTCGAGGGATCGGGACAGGGGTGTTTTCTTT.

The J gene is TRBJ1-1, the V gene TRBV2; 8 bases fit TRBD1. This CDR3 region has 16 residues. The J segment lost 1 base and the V segment lost 4 bases, leaving 8 bases of the junction unmatched. CDR1 SNHLY and CDR2 FYNNEI come from the germline V gene. DNA of the CDR3: TGTGCCAGCAGTGCAAGAGGCGGGACAGGGAACACTGAAGCTTTCTTT. Translating gives CASSARGGTGNTEAFF.

This clone was seen only once. The chain links TRBV5-1 to TRBJ1-1; weak D call: TRBD1 (5 bases). Trimming cost V 2 bases and J 1 base, with 9 bases left between them. The CDR3 length is 14 residues. The V gene's germline CDR1 is SGHRS and CDR2 YFSETQ. The CDR3 loop is CASSFDRKNTEAFF. The CDR3 coding sequence is TGCGCCAGCAGCTTCGACAGAAAGAACACTGAAGCTTTCTTT.

The chain couples TRBV3-1 (or the pseudogene TRBV3-2) to TRBJ1-1; D ambiguous. Germline V lookup: CDR1 LGHDT, CDR2 YNNKEL (reference sequence). V lost 2 bases and J lost 1, with 5 bases in between. The CDR3 is made up of 13 amino acids. The CDR3: CASSQTENTEAFF. The DNA of the CDR3 is TGTGCCAGCAGCCAAACAGAGAACACTGAAGCTTTCTTT.

This clone was found once. The V gene is TRBV18, the J gene TRBJ1-1, with 8 bases lining up with TRBD1. This CDR3 has 13 amino acids. Germline CDR1 is KGHSH and CDR2 is LQKENI. J was trimmed by 5 bases and V by 8 bases; bases with no gene match: 7. CDR3 in amino acids: CASRPTGGTEAFF. The CDR3 nucleotides are TGTGCCAGCCGACCAACAGGGGGTACTGAAGCTTTCTTT.

The gene calls are TRBV7-8 and TRBJ2-1; D possibly corresponds to TRBD1 (5 bases). Germline V CDR1 and CDR2: SGHVS, FQNEAQ. This CDR3 contains 16 residues. Trimming removed 1 base from V and 6 bases from J, with 16 bases in between. In nucleotides, the CDR3 is TGTGCCAGCAGCTTAGGTTTTCAGGGCCGTGGCAATGAGCAGTTCTTC. Amino acid sequence: CASSLGFQGRGNEQFF.

The V gene is TRBV2, the J gene TRBJ1-2; possible D gene TRBD1, 5 bases. This CDR3 region has 15 residues. CDR1 and CDR2 (germline): SNHLY, FYNNEI. The V and J ends lost 8 bases and 4 bases respectively, with 20 bases between them. The CDR3 coding sequence is TGTGCCAGCTTTCCGGGCAGGGCCCAACTCTATGGCTACACCTTC. This translates into CASFPGRAQLYGYTF.

The count of this clone is one. In DNA form, the CDR3 reads TGCGCCAGCAGCTTGGCCGGGACAGACTCTGGAAACACCATATATTTT. Translation: CASSLAGTDSGNTIYF. The chain is built from TRBV5-1 and TRBJ1-3; 7 bases agree with TRBD1. From germline, CDR1 is SGHRS and CDR2 YFSETQ. The CDR3 runs to 16 residues. V trimming: 0 bases; J trimming: 0 bases; junction bases outside the gene matches: 3.

The chain recombines TRBV29-1 with TRBJ2-1; 9 nucleotides agree with TRBD2. Trimming at V came to 6 bases and at J to 5 bases, leaving 11 bases not matched to a gene. CDR1 SQVTM and CDR2 ANQGSEA come from the germline V gene. This CDR3 is built from 15 residues. The CDR3 loop is CSVSLAGGKHNEQFF. CDR3 in DNA: TGCAGCGTCTCCCTGGCGGGGGGGAAACACAATGAGCAGTTCTTC.